This T cell receptor (beta chain) was retrieved from a study of immune evolution from preneoplasia to lung adenocarcinoma. Turning to the study itself: HLA loss of heterozygosity: over 5.5% AIS, approximately 15% MIA, over 25% ADC, none AAH.

With 0 bases removed from V and 4 bases from J, the gap between germline ends came to 1 base. Germline CDR1 and CDR2: SGDLS and YYNGEE. CDR3 length: 11 amino acids. Only in-frame clones appear in the TCRdb table, and some are missing; sequencing was by immunoSEQ multiplex PCR. The table shows about 4,500 clones, with about nine tenths occurring only once. Between the mid-2010s and the late 2010s, patients underwent resection in Japan or China. The clonotype was recovered from a person in their fifties or sixties with lung adenocarcinoma. This chain connects TRBV9 to TRBJ1-2, with no clear D. The sample consisted of FFPE invasive lung adenocarcinoma tissue. The CDR3 nucleotides read TGTGCCAGCAGCGTAGGCTATGGCTACACCTTC. This encodes CASSVGYGYTF.